This T cell receptor (beta chain) was captured by sequencing in a study of blood T cells in healthy people across ages. Background on the study: When template switching was applied, about one barcoded beta molecule was captured per two T cells.

The germline CDR1 and CDR2 sequences are SQVTM and ANQGSEA. Trimming removed 4 bases from V and 4 bases from J, with 11 bases in between. This CDR3 region has 14 residues. Study-wide results and limits: TCR beta diversity tracked closely with naive T cell percentage. The study found more naive CD4+ cells and higher diversity in long-lived than aged donors.

This clonotype has more than one count but fewer than ten. Its antigen remains unknown. It was with a sample-barcoded 5' primer and a J-beta primer mix that a second PCR of roughly 6 to 11 cycles was run. Using its own MiXCR run on the 5' RACE reads, TCRdb lists one record per CDR3 protein. The sample consists of 600,000 to 900,000 distinct CDR3 sequences, roughly 25% of them appearing once. The data also belong to a second study, concerning T cells of mothers and their children. This second study says: The second PCR's M1S primer added sample barcodes and 2-4 random nucleotides.

The sequence was obtained from a boy under 18 in good health. This sequence joins TRBV29-1 and TRBJ2-6; no clear D gene. What was sequenced was blood. The CDR3 DNA sequence: TGCAGCGTTGCTCAGAGTAAAGGGGCCAACGTCCTGACTTTC. This codes for CSVAQSKGANVLTF.